This TCR beta chain is drawn from a study of blood T cell repertoires in COVID-19. Study summary: COVID-19 samples, acute and convalescent, were from the United States, Italy and Spain. From T cells, B-cell-depleted T cells, or PBMCs came the material, which was cDNA or gDNA.

The CDR3 is made up of 18 amino acids. Trimming took off 3 bases at V and 3 bases at J, with 21 bases between the two ends. The germline CDR1 and CDR2 sequences are SEHNR and FQNEAQ (reference sequence). Per the original methods: How many nucleated cells were present was estimated from reference gene primer amplification. Method: immunoSEQ multiplex PCR; TCRdb's copy keeps in-frame clones and lacks some. Clone size and the V and J calls come from that table; the DNA yielded D and trimming. The data contain under 250,000 clones, 89% of them seen just once; the ten biggest clones take up about 4.8%. The V and J genes are TRBV7-9 and TRBJ1-3; no clear D. The sequencing sample was made of peripheral blood. This clonotype was sampled from a middle-aged woman with acute or convalescent COVID-19. The CDR3 region is CASSFLFVATDSGNTIYF. The CDR3 DNA is TGTGCCAGCAGCTTCCTCTTTGTGGCCACAGATAGTGGAAACACCATATATTTT.